This T cell receptor (beta chain) was profiled in a study of CD8 T cells in ankylosing spondylitis (dated by TCRdb to 2017 to 2019). About the full investigation: To find TCR variants linked to disease, the study profiled T cell receptor beta repertoires in ankylosing spondylitis patients and healthy donors. In total, the full study cohort was made up of some 110 healthy donors and roughly 27 ankylosing spondylitis patients. Peripheral blood was sampled, and synovial fluid was also collected from ankylosing spondylitis patients.

Turning to this clonotype: Which antigen it targets is not known. No base qualities exist here, and no much larger clone lies one base off it.

Synovial fluid samples were matched to blood samples from the same ankylosing spondylitis patients. This sample was sequenced with an Illumina HiSeq 2500. Quantitative 5'-RACE with molecular barcodes was used to prepare TCR beta libraries. In the authors' own workflow: Disease-linked TCR variants were identified with a new computational method built on a probabilistic model of VDJ rearrangement. TCRdb reprocessing: public reads trimmed at Q25 with fastp, clones called with MiXCR, in-frame beta chains kept. Rows with a matching CDR3 protein are joined into one entry that keeps the most common DNA and genes. The V and J calls shown here were made by TCRdb, not taken from the authors' results. For this sample there are 150,000 or so distinct CDR3 sequences; roughly 34% appear just once. The biggest ten clones account for 4.5% to 6% of the sample. Paper-wide results and their limitations: The disease-linked clones were reported to be significantly enriched in matched synovial fluid samples from ankylosing spondylitis patients. Some motif variants had previously been reported in the synovial fluid and blood of reactive arthritis patients, which suggests shared mechanisms of disease initiation. Blood from ankylosing spondylitis patients appeared to be characterized by a TCR beta motif composed of roughly 8 highly homologous amino acid variants. The disease-linked clones had a CD8+ phenotype and were found at relatively low frequencies in peripheral blood.

Sequenced: synovial fluid, either unsorted or a sorted T cell fraction (not recorded which). The TCR was taken from a male donor with ankylosing spondylitis.

For the CDR3, the sequence is CASSQDDRLTGELFF. The bases are TGCGCCAGCAGCCAAGATGATAGACTCACCGGGGAGCTGTTTTTT. The rearranged chain carries TRBV4-1 and TRBJ2-2, with no D gene named confidently. Including the terminal cysteine and phenylalanine, the CDR3 comprises 15 residues. Of all the DNA, just the CDR3 is kept, 45 bases in frame from base 1. CDR1 MGHRA and CDR2 YSYEKL are derived from the germline V gene. V and J lose 0 bases and 4 bases, and a span of 9 bases separates them.